The present T cell receptor (beta chain) was sequenced within a study of cytomegalovirus exposure and HLA in healthy donors. Amplification used 60 Vbeta primers and 13 Jbeta primers. As originally analysed: Roughly 10 million shared chains were among approximately 87 million unique TCR beta chains counted in a later analysis. Profiled with immunoSEQ multiplex PCR; TCRdb holds only in-frame clones, not every one. That table is the source of V, J and clone size, and D and trimming were worked out from the DNA. The sample includes more than 100,000 clones, 72% of them seen just once. The origin of this receptor is a man aged 45 to 65 in good health and CMV-seropositive. Specimen: PBMCs.

The CDR3 protein is CASSRILAHEQYF. In nucleotides, the CDR3 is TGTGCCAGCAGCCGGATTCTAGCCCACGAGCAGTACTTC. This chain connects TRBV7-2 to TRBJ2-7; weak D call: TRBD2 (5 bases). Looked up from germline, CDR1 is SGHTA and CDR2 is FQGNSA. Trimming left V 5 bases short and J 5 bases short, with 13 bases between. This CDR3 contains 13 residues.